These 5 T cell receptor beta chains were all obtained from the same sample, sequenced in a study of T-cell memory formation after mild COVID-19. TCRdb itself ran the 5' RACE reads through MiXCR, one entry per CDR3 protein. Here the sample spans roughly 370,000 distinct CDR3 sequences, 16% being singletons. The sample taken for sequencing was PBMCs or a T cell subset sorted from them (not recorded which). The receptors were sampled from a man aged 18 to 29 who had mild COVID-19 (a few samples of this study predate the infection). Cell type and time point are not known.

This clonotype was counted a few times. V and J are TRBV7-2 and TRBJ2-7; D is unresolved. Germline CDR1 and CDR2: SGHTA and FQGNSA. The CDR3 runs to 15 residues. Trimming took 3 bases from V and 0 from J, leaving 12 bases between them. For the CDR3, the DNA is TGTGCCAGCAGCTTGGGGTCTAAATACTCCTACGAGCAGTACTTC. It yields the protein CASSLGSKYSYEQYF.

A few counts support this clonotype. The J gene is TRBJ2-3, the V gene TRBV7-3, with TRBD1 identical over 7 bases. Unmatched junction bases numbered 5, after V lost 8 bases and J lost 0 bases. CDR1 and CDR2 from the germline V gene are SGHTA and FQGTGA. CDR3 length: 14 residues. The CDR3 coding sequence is TGTGCCAGCGCGAAGGGGGCGAGCACAGATACGCAGTATTTT. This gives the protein CASAKGASTDTQYF.

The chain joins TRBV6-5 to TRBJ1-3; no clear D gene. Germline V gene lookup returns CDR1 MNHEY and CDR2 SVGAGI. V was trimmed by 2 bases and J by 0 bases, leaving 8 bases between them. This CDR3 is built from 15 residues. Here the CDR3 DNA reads TGTGCCAGCAGTTACGGGCCAGGCTCTGGAAACACCATATATTTT. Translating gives CASSYGPGSGNTIYF.

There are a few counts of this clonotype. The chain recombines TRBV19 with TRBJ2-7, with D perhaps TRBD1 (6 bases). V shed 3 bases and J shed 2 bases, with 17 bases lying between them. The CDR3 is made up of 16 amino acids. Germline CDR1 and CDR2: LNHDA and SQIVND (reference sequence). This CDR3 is CASSIGSGTSTYEQYF. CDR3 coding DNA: TGTGCCAGTAGTATCGGCTCCGGGACATCGACCTACGAGCAGTACTTC.

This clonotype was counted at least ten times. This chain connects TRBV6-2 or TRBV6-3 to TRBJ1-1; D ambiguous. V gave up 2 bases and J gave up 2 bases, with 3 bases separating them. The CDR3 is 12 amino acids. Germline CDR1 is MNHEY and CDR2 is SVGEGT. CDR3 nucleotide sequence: TGTGCCAGCAGTTACAGAAACACTGAAGCTTTCTTT. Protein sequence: CASSYRNTEAFF.